These T cell receptor beta chains were read from a single sample in a study of blood T cell repertoires in COVID-19. The method was immunoSEQ multiplex PCR; TCRdb's version includes in-frame clones alone and lacks a portion of them. Among about 25,000 clones listed, roughly 80% were seen once. Sequencing used peripheral blood. These receptors all come from a man aged 50 to 60 with active or convalescent COVID-19. Both conserved end residues are part of each CDR3. The D gene is left open where the match is weak. Expanded clones get a size class; other rows say once, few or many, or leave the size out.

TRBJ1-2,-,-,TRBV11-2,TGTGCCAGCAGCTTAGAGGCCGGGACTAACTATGGCTACACCTTC,CASSLEAGTNYGYTF
TRBJ2-1,-,-,TRBV5-1,TGCGCCAGCAGCCAGGTAGGCTACAATGAGCAGTTCTTC,CASSQVGYNEQFF
TRBJ2-7,-,-,TRBV11-2,TGTGCCAGCAGCTTCGGACAGTTTTCTTACGAGCAGTACTTC,CASSFGQFSYEQYF
TRBJ1-2,-,-,TRBV6-2/TRBV6-3,TGTGCCAGCAGTTACGGGCACCTTTATGGCTACACCTTC,CASSYGHLYGYTF
TRBJ1-1,once,-,TRBV9,TGTGCCAGCAGCGCCAGGGGCATCACTGAAGCTTTCTTT,CASSARGITEAFF
TRBJ1-4,-,TRBD1,TRBV11-2,TGTGCCAGCAGCTTTTTTGGGACAGGGGATGAAAAACTGTTTTTT,CASSFFGTGDEKLFF
TRBJ2-7,-,-,TRBV7-9,TGTGCCAGCAGCTTAAGCATTACTTTCCGCGAGCAGTACTTC,CASSLSITFREQYF
TRBJ2-7,-,-,TRBV6-5,TGTGCCAGCCACGGGGAAGCGTCCTACGAGCAGTACTTC,CASHGEASYEQYF
TRBJ1-4,-,-,TRBV11-2,TGTGCCAGCAGCTTAGGCGGACCGACCAGCGGAGAAAAACTGTTTTTT,CASSLGGPTSGEKLFF
TRBJ1-2,-,-,TRBV27,TGTGCCAGCAGTTTATTCCCAGGCAACTATGGCTACACCTTC,CASSLFPGNYGYTF
TRBJ1-1,-,-,TRBV30,TGTGCCTGGAGTACAGGCCTAAACACTGAAGCTTTCTTT,CAWSTGLNTEAFF
TRBJ2-1,-,-,TRBV7-3,TGTGCCAGCAGCTCCCCGGCGGGGAACAATGAGCAGTTCTTC,CASSSPAGNNEQFF
TRBJ2-4,-,TRBD1,TRBV19,TGTGCCAGTAGTATCCGACAGGGAAGCATTCAGTACTTC,CASSIRQGSIQYF
TRBJ1-4,few,TRBD1,TRBV19,TGTGCCAGTAGTCCATACAGGGGGCGAACTAATGAAAAACTGTTTTTT,CASSPYRGRTNEKLFF
TRBJ1-2,many,-,TRBV5-1,TGCGCCAGCAAGAAGGGGGTGGACTATGGCTACACCTTC,CASKKGVDYGYTF
TRBJ2-7,-,TRBD1,TRBV4-1,TGCGCCAGCAGCCAAGGACAGGGCGGCACCTACGAGCAGTACTTC,CASSQGQGGTYEQYF
TRBJ2-7,-,TRBD1,TRBV11-3,TGTGCCAGCAGCTTAGGCCCAGGGGGCTACGAGCAGTACTTC,CASSLGPGGYEQYF
TRBJ2-5,-,TRBD2,TRBV19,TGTGCCAGTAGTTCACGACTAGCGGGGAGGGAGACCCAGTACTTC,CASSSRLAGRETQYF
TRBJ2-3,-,-,TRBV7-9,TGTGCCAGCAGCCCCGAGGCGGCTACGCAGTATTTT,CASSPEAATQYF
TRBJ1-2,-,-,TRBV30,TGTGCCTGGAGTGTACGACAGGCCGATGGCTACACCTTC,CAWSVRQADGYTF
TRBJ2-1,-,TRBD1,TRBV6-6,TGTGCCAGCACGCCGCTCGGGACAGGGGTCTACAATGAGCAGTTCTTC,CASTPLGTGVYNEQFF
TRBJ2-7,-,TRBD2,TRBV3-1/TRBV3-2,TGTGCCAGCAGCCAAGGGACTAGCGTATCCCCTCTCTCCTACGAGCAGTACTTC,CASSQGTSVSPLSYEQYF